This T cell receptor (beta chain) was sequenced for a study of graft-versus-host responses after intestinal transplantation. In the study overall: Transplant recipients had multivisceral, liver-intestinal, or isolated intestinal grafts. Anti-thymocyte globulin induction, then tacrolimus and steroids for around three years, went to all recipients. Points from the study as a whole: Ileal or blood samples showed some GvH clones first, and such clones were also found in recipient marrow. Allografts of patients with graft-donor T cell macrochimerism showed high graft-versus-host to host-versus-graft clone ratios.

Regarding this clone: Its antigen remains unidentified.

Method: immunoSEQ multiplex PCR; TCRdb's copy keeps in-frame clones and lacks some. The sample carries around 110,000 clones, just over 90% recorded once. There are 17 residues in the CDR3. V lost 1 base to trimming and J lost 5 bases; unmatched junction nucleotides: 10. Germline lookup yields CDR1 LNHNV and CDR2 YYDKDF (reference sequence). The sample in question was unstimulated CD4+ T cells sorted from spleen or lymph node cells, obtained before intestinal transplant. This sequence joins TRBV15 and TRBJ1-5, with 8 nucleotides matching TRBD1. The receptor's source is a human donor who received an intestinal transplant. CDR3: CATSRVWGLTGDQPQHF. DNA of the CDR3: TGTGCCACCAGCAGAGTTTGGGGCTTGACAGGGGATCAGCCCCAGCATTTT.